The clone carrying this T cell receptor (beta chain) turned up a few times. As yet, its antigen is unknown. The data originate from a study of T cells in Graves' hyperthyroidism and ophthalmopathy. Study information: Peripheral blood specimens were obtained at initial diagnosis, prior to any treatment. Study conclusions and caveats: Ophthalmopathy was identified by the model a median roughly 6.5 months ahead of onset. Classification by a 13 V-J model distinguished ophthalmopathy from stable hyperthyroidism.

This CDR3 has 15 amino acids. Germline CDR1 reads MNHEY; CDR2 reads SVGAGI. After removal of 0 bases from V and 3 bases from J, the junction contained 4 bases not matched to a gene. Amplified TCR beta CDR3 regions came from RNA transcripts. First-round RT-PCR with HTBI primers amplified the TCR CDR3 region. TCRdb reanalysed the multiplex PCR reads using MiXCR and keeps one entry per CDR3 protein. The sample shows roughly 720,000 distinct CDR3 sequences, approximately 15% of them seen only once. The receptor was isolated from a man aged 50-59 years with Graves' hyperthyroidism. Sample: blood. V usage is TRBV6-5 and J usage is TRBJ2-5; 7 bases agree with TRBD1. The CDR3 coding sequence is TGTGCCAGCAGTTACTCGGGGACAGTAAAAGAGACCCAGTACTTC. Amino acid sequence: CASSYSGTVKETQYF.